Below are 15 T cell receptor beta chains sequenced from a single sample in a study of regulatory T cells in long-lasting Graves disease. The TCR beta library used iRepertoire HTBI primers with Arm-PCR amplification of CDR3. TCRdb re-derived calls from the multiplex PCR reads in MiXCR, one entry per CDR3 protein. In the table there are roughly 510,000 distinct CDR3 sequences, around 16% of which are singletons. Specified time point: newly diagnosed GD, antithyroid drugs for less than 3 months. Following extraction of RNA from PBMCs, that RNA was used to make the TCR library. The same sample was also used in a study of T cells in Graves' hyperthyroidism and ophthalmopathy.

The input for sequencing was peripheral blood mononuclear cells (PBMCs), taken at new diagnosis, from a patient treated with antithyroid drugs. All receptors come from a man between 18 and 29 years old with Graves disease.

The rearrangement uses TRBV20-1 and TRBJ2-3, with a tentative D call TRBD2 (6 bases). Germline CDR1 and CDR2: DFQATT and SNEGSKA (reference sequence). CDR3 size: 13 residues. Trimming stripped 3 bases from V and 2 bases from J, with 9 bases between. DNA of the CDR3: TGCAGTGCTAGGGCGGGACTCACAGATACGCAGTATTTT. As protein: CSARAGLTDTQYF.

Many counts were recorded for this clonotype. The V and J genes are TRBV6-2 or TRBV6-3 and TRBJ2-5; 7 nucleotides agree with TRBD1. The length of the CDR3 is 12 residues. Germline-derived CDR1 and CDR2 are MNHEY and SVGEGT. J was trimmed by 4 bases and V by 5 bases; bases with no gene match: 1. Here the CDR3 DNA reads TGTGCCAGCAGTCGACAGGGAGAGACCCAGTACTTC. It encodes CASSRQGETQYF.

J is TRBJ2-5 and V is TRBV30; D may be TRBD1 or TRBD2 (5 bases each). The CDR3 has 18 residues. Trimming took off 2 bases at V and 0 bases at J, with 22 bases between the two ends. In germline, CDR1 is GTSNPN, CDR2 SVGIG (reference sequence). The CDR3: CAWSIPGGGPPNQETQYF. In nucleotides, the CDR3 is TGTGCCTGGAGTATCCCCGGTGGGGGTCCCCCAAACCAAGAGACCCAGTACTTC.

In this sample, this clonotype turned up a few times. This may come from a read error, since a much larger clone is one base off. Likely a read error: the CDR3 ends without its conserved phenylalanine or tryptophan. In DNA, the CDR3 is TGTGCCAGCAGCGCGGTGTATAGCAATCAGCCCCAGCATCTT. This sequence encodes CASSAVYSNQPQHL. The V and J genes are TRBV28 and TRBJ1-5, with D unresolved. Trimming took 6 bases from V and 0 from J, leaving 9 bases between them. The CDR3 loop spans 14 amino acids. Germline V gene sequence: CDR1 MDHEN, CDR2 SYDVKM.

In this sample, this clonotype turned up a few times. The gene calls are TRBV28 and TRBJ1-4; tentatively, D is TRBD1 (5 bases). The CDR3 totals 16 residues. Trimming pared 6 bases from V and 1 base from J, leaving 15 bases between. Germline CDR1 reads MDHEN; CDR2 reads SYDVKM. The CDR3 DNA reads TGTGCCAGCAGCCAAGCGCGGGGGGTAACTAATGAAAAACTGTTTTTT. It translates to CASSQARGVTNEKLFF. The variable domain in full, completed from reference TRBV28 and TRBJ1-4, reads DVKVTQSSRYLVKRTGEKVFLECVQDMDHENMFWYRQDPGLGLRLIYFSYDVKMKEKGDIPEGYSVSREKKERFSLILESASTNQTSMYLCASSQARGVTNEKLFFGSGTQLSVL.

The chain is built from TRBV7-2 and TRBJ1-1; TRBD1 might be the D (6 bases). V lost 2 bases to trimming and J lost 0 bases, with 10 bases between them. The CDR3 totals 15 residues. Germline loops: CDR1 SGHTA, CDR2 FQGNSA. The CDR3 sequence is CASSLTGQMNTEAFF. In nucleotides, the CDR3 is TGTGCCAGCAGCTTAACAGGACAGATGAACACTGAAGCTTTCTTT.

This clonotype was seen ten or more times. The J gene is TRBJ2-1, the V gene TRBV7-8; TRBD1 is a possible D gene (6 bases). The germline CDR1 and CDR2 sequences are SGHVS and FQNEAQ. V gave up 5 bases and J gave up 5 bases, with 16 bases separating them. This CDR3 has 15 amino acids. The CDR3 DNA reads as TGTGCCAGCAGCCTCATTACTAGGGGGAACAATGAGCAGTTCTTC. It encodes CASSLITRGNNEQFF. The full variable domain, in which reference TRBV7-8 and TRBJ2-1 provide the parts outside the CDR3, is GAGVSQSPRYKVAKRGQDVALRCDPISGHVSLFWYQQALGQGPEFLTYFQNEAQLDKSGLPSDRFFAERPEGSVSTLKIQRTQQEDSAVYLCASSLITRGNNEQFFGPGTRLTVL.

This clonotype came up many times. This CDR3 reads CASKQGNTEAFF. In DNA form, the CDR3 reads TGTGCCAGCAAACAGGGTAACACTGAAGCTTTCTTT. J is TRBJ1-1 and V is TRBV28; D perhaps matches TRBD1 (6 bases). Germline V gives CDR1 MDHEN, CDR2 SYDVKM. This CDR3 comprises 12 residues. Trimming stripped 7 bases from V and 2 bases from J, with 8 bases between.

In its sample, this clonotype was seen many times. The gene calls are TRBV18 and TRBJ2-3, with 9 bases identical to TRBD2. CDR3 length: 15 residues. Germline V gene sequence: CDR1 KGHSH, CDR2 LQKENI. Germline trimming cut 3 bases from V and 2 bases from J; bases unmatched to any gene: 3. CDR3 sequence reads: CASSPTSGNTDTQYF. The CDR3 DNA is TGTGCCAGCTCACCGACTAGCGGCAACACAGATACGCAGTATTTT.

The chain is built from TRBV7-6 and TRBJ2-3; D not certain. CDR3 length: 14 residues. V lost 3 bases, J lost 4 bases, and 11 bases lay in between. CDR1 is SGHVS, CDR2 FNYEAQ, per germline. Written as DNA, the CDR3 is TGTGCCAGCAGCTTTGGAAGGACCGCAGATACGCAGTATTTT. As protein: CASSFGRTADTQYF.

The chain couples TRBV5-1 to TRBJ2-2; 7 bases agree with TRBD1. The CDR3 runs to 15 residues. Trimming cost V 4 bases and J 4 bases; bases outside gene matches: 7. CDR1 SGHRS and CDR2 YFSETQ come from the germline V gene. The CDR3 DNA is TGCGCCAGCAGCATGGGACAGACAAGCACCGGGGAGCTGTTTTTT. Its protein is CASSMGQTSTGELFF.

V usage is TRBV5-4 and J usage is TRBJ1-1; TRBD1 aligns across 8 bases. CDR1 is SGHNT and CDR2 is YYREEE in the germline V gene (reference sequence). The CDR3 totals 16 residues. V gave up 3 bases and J gave up 2 bases; unmatched junction bases: 9. The CDR3 DNA reads TGTGCCAGCAGCTGGGGGTACGGGACAGGTAACACTGAAGCTTTCTTT. Translation: CASSWGYGTGNTEAFF. Based on the CDR3 plus reference TRBV5-4 and TRBJ1-1, the full variable domain is ETGVTQSPTHLIKTRGQQVTLRCSSQSGHNTVSWYQQALGQGPQFIFQYYREEENGRGNFPPRFSGLQFPNYSSELNVNALELDDSALYLCASSWGYGTGNTEAFFGQGTRLTVV.

This clonotype was seen only a few times. The junction and the germline gene differ at one end; a read error may be behind it. This chain connects TRBV2 to TRBJ1-2; tentatively, D is TRBD1 (5 bases). This CDR3 is 11 amino acids long. Germline CDR1 reads SNHLY; CDR2 reads FYNNEI. The CDR3 nucleotides read TGTGCCAGGGGGGAGCCCCGGGAACAAAAGTTC. Its protein is CARGEPREQKF.

This clonotype was seen a few times. V usage is TRBV19 and J usage is TRBJ1-6; D perhaps matches TRBD1 (6 bases). The V end was cut by 3 bases, the J end by 10 bases, with 13 bases between. CDR1 is LNHDA, CDR2 SQIVND, per germline (reference sequence). CDR3 size: 14 residues. CDR3 loop: CASSIDRPDSPLHF. In nucleotides, the CDR3 is TGTGCCAGTAGTATCGACAGGCCCGACTCACCCCTCCACTTT.

In this sample, this clonotype turned up a few times. The chain couples TRBV5-1 to TRBJ2-1; D uncertain. The germline gives CDR1 SGHRS, CDR2 YFSETQ. The CDR3 sequence is 13 residues long. V lost 0 bases and J lost 9, with 10 bases in between. CDR3 nucleotide sequence: TGCGCCAGCAGCTTGGAGGGTAGCCGTGAGCAGTTCTTC. The encoded protein is CASSLEGSREQFF.